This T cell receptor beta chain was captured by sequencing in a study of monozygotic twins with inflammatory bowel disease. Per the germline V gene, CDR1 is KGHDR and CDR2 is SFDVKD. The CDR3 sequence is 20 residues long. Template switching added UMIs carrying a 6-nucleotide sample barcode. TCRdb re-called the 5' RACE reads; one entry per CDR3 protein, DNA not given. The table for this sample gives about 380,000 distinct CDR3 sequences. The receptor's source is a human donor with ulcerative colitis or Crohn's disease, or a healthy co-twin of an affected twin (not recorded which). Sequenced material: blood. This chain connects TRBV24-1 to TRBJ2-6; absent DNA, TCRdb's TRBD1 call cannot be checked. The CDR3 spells CATRDGQNRNLSSGANVLTF.